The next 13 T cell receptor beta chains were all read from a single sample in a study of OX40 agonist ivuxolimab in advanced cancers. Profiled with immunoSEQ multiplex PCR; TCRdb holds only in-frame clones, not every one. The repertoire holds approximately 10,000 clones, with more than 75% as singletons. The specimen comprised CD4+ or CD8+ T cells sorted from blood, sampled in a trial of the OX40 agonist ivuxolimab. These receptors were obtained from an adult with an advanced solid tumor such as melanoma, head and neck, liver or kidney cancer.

CDR3 region: CASSFSLAGTATYEQYF. CDR3 nucleotide sequence: TGTGCCAGCAGTTTCTCCTTAGCCGGGACCGCTACCTACGAGCAGTACTTC. The chain uses TRBV4-2 and TRBJ2-7, with D perhaps being TRBD1 or TRBD2 (5 bases each). Germline V gene lookup returns CDR1 LGHNA and CDR2 YNFKEQ. The CDR3 is 17 amino acids. The V gene lost 6 bases and the J gene lost 2 bases, with 23 bases spanning the gap.

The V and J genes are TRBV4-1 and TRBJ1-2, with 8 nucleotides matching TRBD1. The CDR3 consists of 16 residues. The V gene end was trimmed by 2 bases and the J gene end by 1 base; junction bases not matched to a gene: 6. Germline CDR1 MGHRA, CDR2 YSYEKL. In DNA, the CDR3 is TGCGCCAGCAGCCAACCGGGACAGGACTTTAACTATGGCTACACCTTC. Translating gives CASSQPGQDFNYGYTF.

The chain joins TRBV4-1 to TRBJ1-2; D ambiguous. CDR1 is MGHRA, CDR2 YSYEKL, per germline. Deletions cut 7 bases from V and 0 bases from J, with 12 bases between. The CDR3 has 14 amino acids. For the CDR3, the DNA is TGCGCCAGCACCGAGCGAATAGCTAACTATGGCTACACCTTC. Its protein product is CASTERIANYGYTF.

The chain's CDR3 is CASSLGEVIRETQYF. In DNA, the CDR3 is TGCGCCAGCAGCTTGGGTGAGGTAATTCGGGAGACCCAGTACTTC. The rearrangement joins TRBV5-1 to TRBJ2-5; unclear D gene. The germline CDR1 and CDR2 sequences are SGHRS and YFSETQ. The length of the CDR3 is 15 residues. V lost 0 bases and J lost 5, with 14 bases in between.

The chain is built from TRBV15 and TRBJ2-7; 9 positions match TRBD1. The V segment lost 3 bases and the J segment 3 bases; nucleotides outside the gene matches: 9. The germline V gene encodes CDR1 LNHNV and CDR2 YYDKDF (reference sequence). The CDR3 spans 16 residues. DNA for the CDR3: TGTGCCACCAGCAGTCCCGAGGACAGGGGTGACTACGAGCAGTACTTC. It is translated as CATSSPEDRGDYEQYF.

CDR3 coding DNA: TGTGCCAGCAGTGAGGGGTCTAGCACAGATACGCAGTATTTT. Its protein product is CASSEGSSTDTQYF. The rearrangement joins TRBV6-4 to TRBJ2-3; no firm D call. With 3 bases removed from V and 0 bases from J, the gap between germline ends came to 7 bases. This CDR3 spans 14 amino acids. Looked up from germline, CDR1 is MRHNA and CDR2 is SNTAGT.

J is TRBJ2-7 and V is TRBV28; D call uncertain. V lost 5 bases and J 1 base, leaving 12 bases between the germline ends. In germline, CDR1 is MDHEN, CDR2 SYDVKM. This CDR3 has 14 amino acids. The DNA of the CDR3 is TGTGCCAGCAGTCCCCGATTGCGGTCCTACGAGCAGTACTTC. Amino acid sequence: CASSPRLRSYEQYF.

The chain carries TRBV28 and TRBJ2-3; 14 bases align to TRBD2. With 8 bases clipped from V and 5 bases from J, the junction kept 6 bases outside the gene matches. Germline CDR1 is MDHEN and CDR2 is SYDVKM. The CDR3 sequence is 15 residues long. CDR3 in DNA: TGTGCCAGCGGCGAGGGACTAGCGGGAGTAGATACGCAGTATTTT. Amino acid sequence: CASGEGLAGVDTQYF. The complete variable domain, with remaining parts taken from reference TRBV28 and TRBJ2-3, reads DVKVTQSSRYLVKRTGEKVFLECVQDMDHENMFWYRQDPGLGLRLIYFSYDVKMKEKGDIPEGYSVSREKKERFSLILESASTNQTSMYLCASGEGLAGVDTQYFGPGTRLTVL.

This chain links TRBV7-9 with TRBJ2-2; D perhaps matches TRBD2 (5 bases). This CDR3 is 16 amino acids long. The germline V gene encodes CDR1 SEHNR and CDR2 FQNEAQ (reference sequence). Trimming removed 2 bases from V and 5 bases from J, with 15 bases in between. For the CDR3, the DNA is TGTGCCAGCAGCTTAAGCCCCGTACAGCGGACCGGGGAGCTGTTTTTT. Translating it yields CASSLSPVQRTGELFF.

In DNA, the CDR3 is TGTGCCAGCAGCTTGCCGGGACAGGCAAGCGGAGAGACCCAGTACTTC. This codes for CASSLPGQASGETQYF. The gene calls are TRBV5-4 and TRBJ2-5; 8 nucleotides align to TRBD1. CDR1 is SGHNT, CDR2 YYREEE, per germline (reference sequence). The CDR3 has 16 residues. Trimming at V came to 1 base and at J to 4 bases, leaving 9 bases not matched to a gene.

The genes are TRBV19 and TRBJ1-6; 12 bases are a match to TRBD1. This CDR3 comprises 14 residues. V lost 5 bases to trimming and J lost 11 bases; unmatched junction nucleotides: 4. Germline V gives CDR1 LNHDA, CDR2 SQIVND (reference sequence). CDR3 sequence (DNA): TGTGCCAGTAGTCTCGGGACAGGGGGCCCACCCCTCCACTTT. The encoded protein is CASSLGTGGPPLHF.

CDR3 region: CASMFAGHLFDQPQHF. For the CDR3, the DNA is TGTGCCAGCATGTTTGCAGGTCATTTGTTCGATCAGCCCCAGCATTTT. The chain joins TRBV28 to TRBJ1-5, with no clear D. The CDR3 length is 16 residues. Trimming removed 7 bases from V and 5 bases from J, with 21 bases in between. Germline CDR1 and CDR2: MDHEN and SYDVKM.

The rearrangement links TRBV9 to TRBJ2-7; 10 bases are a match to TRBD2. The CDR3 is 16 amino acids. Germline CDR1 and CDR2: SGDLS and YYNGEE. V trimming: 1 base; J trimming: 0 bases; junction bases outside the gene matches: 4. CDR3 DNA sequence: TGTGCCAGCAGCGTACTAGCGGGAGCCAACTCCTACGAGCAGTACTTC. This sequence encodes CASSVLAGANSYEQYF.